This TCR beta chain was documented in a study of T cell responses to AZD1222 COVID-19 vaccine. Findings and limits, study-wide: Donors were mostly white British, more females; clonal diversity possibly underestimated. Baseline seropositivity occurred in only a handful of AZD1222 recipients. Rises in breadth and depth of Spike-specific TCRs came after two AZD1222 doses. There were repertoire samples only from the period after the peak T cell response.

On this clone: Its antigen remains unidentified.

Profiled with immunoSEQ multiplex PCR; TCRdb holds only in-frame clones, not every one. The data hold approximately 150,000 clones, with about nine tenths observed a single time. Deletions cut 6 bases from V and 0 bases from J, with 12 bases between. CDR1 is KGHSH and CDR2 is LQKENI in the germline V gene. CDR3 length: 15 residues. The V gene is TRBV18, the J gene TRBJ1-3, with TRBD1 as a possible D gene (5 bases). The receptor comes from an adult in good health. The sample was peripheral blood, taken on day 0 of AZD1222 vaccination. CDR3 residues: CASSAGGSSGNTIYF. CDR3 nucleotide sequence: TGTGCCAGCTCCGCCGGGGGTAGCTCTGGAAACACCATATATTTT.